What follows are 8 T cell receptor beta chains derived from one specimen sequenced in a study of T cells in narcolepsy. Here immunoSEQ multiplex PCR was the method, and the copy in TCRdb shows in-frame clones only, minus some. The top ten clones hold approximately 3.6% of a sample with 30,000 to 35,000 clones, almost 80% of them seen once. The sample was memory (CD45RA-) CD4+ T cells from blood. The receptors were gathered from a human donor in good health.

V gene TRBV11-2 combines with J gene TRBJ1-1, with D perhaps matching TRBD1 (5 bases). CDR1 SGHAT and CDR2 FQNNGV come from the germline V gene. The CDR3 runs 16 residues. The ends were cut back, 1 base at V and 2 bases at J, with 14 bases in the middle. The CDR3 coding sequence is TGTGCCAGCAGCTTAGCGTGGGGACTCGAAAACACTGAAGCTTTCTTT. Encoded protein: CASSLAWGLENTEAFF.

This chain uses TRBV2 with TRBJ1-1; D is ambiguous. Germline assignment: CDR1 SNHLY and CDR2 FYNNEI. This CDR3 contains 14 residues. The V gene lost 7 bases and the J gene lost 7 bases, with 19 bases spanning the gap. The CDR3 nucleotides are TGTGCCAGCATGTCGCGAGAAGGGCAGAATGAAGCTTTCTTT. This codes for CASMSREGQNEAFF.

The genes are TRBV7-7 and TRBJ2-5, with TRBD2 identical over 13 bases. Germline CDR1 reads SSHAT; CDR2 reads FNYEAQ (reference sequence). The trim removed 5 bases at V and 4 bases at J, leaving 7 bases unmatched. The CDR3 has 16 residues. CDR3 coding DNA: TGTGCCAGCAGCAAGGGTGGACTAGCGGGGGTAGAGACCCAGTACTTC. Translated, it gives CASSKGGLAGVETQYF.

The rearrangement joins TRBV11-2 to TRBJ1-1, with 8 bases aligning to TRBD1. Losses at the gene ends were 5 bases for V and 7 bases for J; bases not matched to a gene: 21. The length of the CDR3 is 18 residues. Germline CDR1 reads SGHAT; CDR2 reads FQNNGV. The CDR3 region has the DNA TGTGCCAGCAGCCCCGGGGGCCAGACAGGGGCCCCGGCGGTTGAAGCTTTCTTT. This encodes CASSPGGQTGAPAVEAFF.

The chain carries TRBV19 and TRBJ2-3, with D maybe TRBD1 (6 bases). The V gene's germline CDR1 is LNHDA and CDR2 SQIVND (reference sequence). Trimming shortened V by 6 bases and J by 3 bases, and 16 bases separated the two germline ends. The CDR3 loop spans 15 amino acids. The CDR3 region is CASRQNRDLTDTQYF. The CDR3 DNA is TGTGCCAGTAGGCAGAACAGGGATTTGACAGATACGCAGTATTTT.

V usage is TRBV5-1 and J usage is TRBJ2-3; 12 bases match TRBD2. V was pared by 4 bases and J by 1 base, with 4 bases of the junction left unmatched. CDR3 size: 16 residues. Per the germline V gene, CDR1 is SGHRS and CDR2 is YFSETQ. CDR3 in amino acids: CASSARLAGGTDTQYF. The CDR3 DNA reads TGCGCCAGCAGCGCGCGACTAGCGGGAGGCACAGATACGCAGTATTTT.

This clone was recorded a few times. The chain couples TRBV27 to TRBJ1-6, with TRBD1 identical over 8 bases. Per the germline V gene, CDR1 is MNHEY and CDR2 is SMNVEV (reference sequence). V shed 1 base, J shed 7 bases, and the junction held 6 bases outside the gene matches. The CDR3 covers 16 residues. The CDR3 sequence: CASSLFFGTGNSPLHF. The CDR3 region has the DNA TGTGCCAGCAGTTTATTTTTCGGGACAGGAAATTCACCCCTCCACTTT.

This chain joins TRBV12-5 and TRBJ2-5; 8 bases agree with TRBD2. The V and J ends lost 1 base and 6 bases, in that order; junction bases with no gene match: 4. CDR1 and CDR2 (germline): LGHNT, FRNRAP. The CDR3 contains 14 residues. The DNA for the CDR3 is TGTGCTAGTGGTTTGGGGCAGCGGGAGCAGACCCAGTACTTC. This translates into CASGLGQREQTQYF. The full variable domain, with the rest looked up from reference TRBV12-5 and TRBJ2-5, is DARVTQTPRHKVTEMGQEVTMRCQPILGHNTVFWYRQTMMQGLELLAYFRNRAPLDDSGMPKDRFSAEMPDATLATLKIQPSEPRDSAVYFCASGLGQREQTQYFGPGTRLLVL.